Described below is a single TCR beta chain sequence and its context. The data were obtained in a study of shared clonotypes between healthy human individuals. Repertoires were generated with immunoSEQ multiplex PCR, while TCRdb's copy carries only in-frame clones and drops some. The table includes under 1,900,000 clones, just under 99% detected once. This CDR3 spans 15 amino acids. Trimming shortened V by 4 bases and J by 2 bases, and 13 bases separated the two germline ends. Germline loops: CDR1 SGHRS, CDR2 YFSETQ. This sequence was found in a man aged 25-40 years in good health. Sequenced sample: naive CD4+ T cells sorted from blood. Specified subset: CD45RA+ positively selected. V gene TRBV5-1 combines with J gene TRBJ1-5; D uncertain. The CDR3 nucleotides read TGCGCCAGCAGCCTGGGTCTGACGGGCAATCAGCCCCAGCATTTT. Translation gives CASSLGLTGNQPQHF.